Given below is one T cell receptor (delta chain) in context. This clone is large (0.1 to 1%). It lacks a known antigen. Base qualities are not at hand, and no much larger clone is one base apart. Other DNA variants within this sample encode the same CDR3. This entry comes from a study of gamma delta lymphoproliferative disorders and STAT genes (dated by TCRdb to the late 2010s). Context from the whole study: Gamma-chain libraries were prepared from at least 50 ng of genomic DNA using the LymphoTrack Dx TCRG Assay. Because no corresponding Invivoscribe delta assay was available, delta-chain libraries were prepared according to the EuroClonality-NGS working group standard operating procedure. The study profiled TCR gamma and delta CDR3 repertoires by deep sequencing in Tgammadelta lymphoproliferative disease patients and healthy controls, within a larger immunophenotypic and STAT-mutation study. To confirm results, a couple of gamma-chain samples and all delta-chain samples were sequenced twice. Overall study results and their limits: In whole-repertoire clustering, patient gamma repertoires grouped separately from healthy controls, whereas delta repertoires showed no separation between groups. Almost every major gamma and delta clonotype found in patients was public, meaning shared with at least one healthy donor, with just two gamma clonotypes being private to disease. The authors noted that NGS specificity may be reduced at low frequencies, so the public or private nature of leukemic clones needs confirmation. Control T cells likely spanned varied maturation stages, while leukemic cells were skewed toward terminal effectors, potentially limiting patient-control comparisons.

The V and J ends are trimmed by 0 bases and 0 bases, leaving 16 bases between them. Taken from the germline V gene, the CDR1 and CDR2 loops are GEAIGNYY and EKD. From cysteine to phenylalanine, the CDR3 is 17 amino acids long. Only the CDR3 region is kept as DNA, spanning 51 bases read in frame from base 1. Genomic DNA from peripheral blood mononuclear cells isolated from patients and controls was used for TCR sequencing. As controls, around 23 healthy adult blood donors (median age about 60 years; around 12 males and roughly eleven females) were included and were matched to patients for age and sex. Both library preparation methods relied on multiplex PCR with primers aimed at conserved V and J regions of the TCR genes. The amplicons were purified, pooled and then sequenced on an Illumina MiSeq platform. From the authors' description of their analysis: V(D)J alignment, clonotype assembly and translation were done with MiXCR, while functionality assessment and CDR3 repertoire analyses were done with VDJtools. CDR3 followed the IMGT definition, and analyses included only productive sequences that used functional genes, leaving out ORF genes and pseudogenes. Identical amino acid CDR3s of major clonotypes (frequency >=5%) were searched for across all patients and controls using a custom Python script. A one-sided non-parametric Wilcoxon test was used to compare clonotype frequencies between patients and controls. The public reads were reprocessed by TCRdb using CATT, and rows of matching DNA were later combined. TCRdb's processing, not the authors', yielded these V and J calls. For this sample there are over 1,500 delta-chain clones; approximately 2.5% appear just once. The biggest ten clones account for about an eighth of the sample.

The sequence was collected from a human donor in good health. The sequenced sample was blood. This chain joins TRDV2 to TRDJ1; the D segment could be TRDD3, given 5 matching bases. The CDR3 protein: CACDTVEAGKDTDKLIF. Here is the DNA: TGTGCCTGTGACACCGTAGAGGCTGGGAAAGACACCGATAAACTCATCTTT.